This T cell receptor beta chain stems from a study of T cells in Graves' hyperthyroidism and ophthalmopathy. General study results and limits: Within blood appeared most thyroid clonotypes that had expanded above 0.001.

This clonotype was observed at least ten times. As yet, its antigen is unknown. Amplification yielded TCR beta CDR3 regions, with RNA transcripts as the source. TCR CDR3 regions were first amplified by RT-PCR with HTBI primers. TCRdb re-called the multiplex PCR reads with MiXCR, one entry per CDR3 protein. The table lists 540,000 or so distinct CDR3 sequences, around 16% of them singletons. Graves' hyperthyroidism was deemed stable given no ophthalmopathy progression within 18 months. Disease duration under 2 months; hyperthyroidism patients were aged 18 to 65. The CDR3 runs to 16 residues. V lost 3 bases and J lost 0, with 13 bases in between. Germline V gene data show CDR1 as SGHTA and CDR2 as FQGNSA.

The receptor was isolated from a woman in her 30s with Graves' hyperthyroidism. Input material: blood. V gene TRBV7-2 combines with J gene TRBJ2-3, with D perhaps matching TRBD2 (5 bases). The CDR3 DNA sequence: TGTGCCAGCAGCTTGAAAGCGGAGGCTAGCACAGATACGCAGTATTTT. This codes for CASSLKAEASTDTQYF.